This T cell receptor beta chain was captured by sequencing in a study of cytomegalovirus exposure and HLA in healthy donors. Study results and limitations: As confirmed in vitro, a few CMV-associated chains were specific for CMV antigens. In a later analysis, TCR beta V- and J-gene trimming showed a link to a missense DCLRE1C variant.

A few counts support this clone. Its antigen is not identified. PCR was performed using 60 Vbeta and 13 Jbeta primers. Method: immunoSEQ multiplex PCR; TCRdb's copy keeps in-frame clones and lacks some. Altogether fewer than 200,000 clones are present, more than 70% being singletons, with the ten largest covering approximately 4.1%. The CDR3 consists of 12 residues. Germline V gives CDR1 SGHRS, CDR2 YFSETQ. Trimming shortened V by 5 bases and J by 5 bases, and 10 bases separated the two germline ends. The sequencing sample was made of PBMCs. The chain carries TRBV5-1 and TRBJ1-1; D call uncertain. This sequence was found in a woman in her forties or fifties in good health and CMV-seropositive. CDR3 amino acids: CASRLEATEAFF. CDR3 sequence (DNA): TGCGCCAGCAGACTGGAGGCAACTGAAGCTTTCTTT. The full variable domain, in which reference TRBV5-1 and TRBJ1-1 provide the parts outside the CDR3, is KAGVTQTPRYLIKTRGQQVTLSCSPISGHRSVSWYQQTPGQGLQFLFEYFSETQRNKGNFPGRFSGRQFSNSRSEMNVSTLELGDSALYLCASRLEATEAFFGQGTRLTVV.